The rows below give T cell receptor beta chains drawn from one sample of a study of shared clonotypes between healthy human individuals. Only in-frame clones appear in the TCRdb table, and some are missing; sequencing was by immunoSEQ multiplex PCR. The table lists around 2,000,000 clones, about 93% of them singletons. Sequenced: naive CD8+ T cells from PBMCs. The receptors were gathered from a man aged 18 to 30 in good health. Some clones in this sample may be carry-over from other donors' samples. The CDR3 runs from the conserved cysteine through the conserved F or W. D genes are given only for firm matches. Expanded clones are given a class, and other clones once, few, many or no size at all.

D | J | V | size | DNA | CDR3
- | TRBJ2-7 | TRBV28 | - | TGTGCCAGCAGTTCCCCTGTACAGGGCTCCTACGAGCAGTACTTC | CASSSPVQGSYEQYF
TRBD2 | TRBJ2-2 | TRBV23-1 | - | TGCGCCAGCAGTCAATCTACAGTCAGGCTAGCGGGAGAGAACACCGGGGAGCTGTTTTTT | CASSQSTVRLAGENTGELFF
TRBD2 | TRBJ2-2 | TRBV28 | - | TGTGCCAGCAGCCCAACTAGCGGGAGAGGCACCGGGGAGCTGTTTTTT | CASSPTSGRGTGELFF
TRBD2 | TRBJ2-1 | TRBV7-3 | - | TGTGCCAGCAGCTTGGGACTAGCGGGAGAGCAGTTCTTC | CASSLGLAGEQFF
- | TRBJ2-5 | TRBV19 | - | TGTGCCAGTAGCAGTGACGGGGAAGAGACCCAGTACTTC | CASSSDGEETQYF
TRBD1 | TRBJ2-2 | TRBV13 | - | TGTGCCAGCAGCCCCACAGGGGCCGGCACCGGGGAGCTGTTTTTT | CASSPTGAGTGELFF
- | TRBJ1-5 | TRBV28 | - | TGTGCCACCCAGGACAGAATTAGCAATCAGCCCCAGCATTTT | CATQDRISNQPQHF
TRBD1 | TRBJ1-2 | TRBV27 | - | TGTGCCAGCAGTCCCCGTGTTGGACAGGTTTATGGCTACACCTTC | CASSPRVGQVYGYTF
- | TRBJ2-3 | TRBV9 | - | TGTGCCAGCAGCGTAGTGGGTAGCCCCACAGATACGCAGTATTTT | CASSVVGSPTDTQYF
TRBD2 | TRBJ2-7 | TRBV11-2 | once | TGTGCCAGCAGCTTAGGGGGACTAGCCTTCGAGCAGTACTTC | CASSLGGLAFEQYF
TRBD2 | TRBJ2-1 | TRBV11-3 | - | TGTGCCAGCAGCTTACGCCGCGTGATAGCGGGCTCGGATAATGAGCAGTTCTTC | CASSLRRVIAGSDNEQFF
TRBD1 | TRBJ2-3 | TRBV4-3 | - | TGCGCCAGCAGCCAAGAAGAGGACAGGGCAAACACAGATACGCAGTATTTT | CASSQEEDRANTDTQYF
- | TRBJ2-1 | TRBV27 | once | TGTGCCAGCAGCTATAGCGACGAACCCTACAATGAGCAGTTCTTC | CASSYSDEPYNEQFF
TRBD1 | TRBJ1-1 | TRBV5-4 | - | TGTGCCAGCAGACCGAACTACAGGGGTATAAGGTCTAGGACTGAAGCTTTCTTT | CASRPNYRGIRSRTEAFF
TRBD1 | TRBJ2-7 | TRBV10-1 | - | TGCGCCAGCAGGGAACCGGGACAGGGGTCCGAGCAGTACTTC | CASREPGQGSEQYF
- | TRBJ2-3 | TRBV6-5 | - | TGTGCCAGCAGGGCAGGACGGAGCACAGATACGCAGTATTTT | CASRAGRSTDTQYF
- | TRBJ2-1 | TRBV5-1 | once | TGCGCCATCCCGCCGGGATGGGGGTTTTACAATGAGCAGTTCTTC | CAIPPGWGFYNEQFF
- | TRBJ2-7 | TRBV11-2 | - | TGTGCCAGCAGCTTAGTGGGCCTCTACGAGCAGTACTTC | CASSLVGLYEQYF
TRBD2 | TRBJ2-2 | TRBV27 | - | TGTGCCAGCAACTTTGTCGGACTAGCGGACACCGGGGAGCTGTTTTTT | CASNFVGLADTGELFF
TRBD2 | TRBJ2-1 | TRBV29-1 | - | TGCAGCGCCCCGGTACTAGCGGAGTTCAATGAGCAGTTCTTC | CSAPVLAEFNEQFF
TRBD1 | TRBJ1-3 | TRBV27 | - | TGTGCCAGCAGTTTAATGAAGGAGACAGGGAAAGGGCTGGCCTCTGGAAACACCATATATTTT | CASSLMKETGKGLASGNTIYF
- | TRBJ1-1 | TRBV10-2 | many | TGCGCCAGCAGTCGAGCAGGCATGAACACTGAAGCTTTCTTT | CASSRAGMNTEAFF
- | TRBJ2-7 | TRBV11-2 | - | TGTGCCAGCAGCTCCCGGGACAACTACGAGCAGTACTTC | CASSSRDNYEQYF
- | TRBJ2-1 | TRBV4-2 | - | TGTGCCAGCAGCCAACTTTCCTACAATGAGCAGTTCTTC | CASSQLSYNEQFF
- | TRBJ2-4 | TRBV7-9 | - | TGTGCCAGCAGCCCCCCGGTGGGAGATTTGGGCATTCAGTACTTC | CASSPPVGDLGIQYF
- | TRBJ2-7 | TRBV7-9 | - | TGTGCCAGCAGCTCGACGGCACTAGCCTACGAGCAGTACTTC | CASSSTALAYEQYF
- | TRBJ2-1 | TRBV19 | - | TGTGCCAGTAGTAGCGAACTGAACTACAATGAGCAGTTCTTC | CASSSELNYNEQFF
- | TRBJ1-2 | TRBV4-1 | - | TGCGCCAGCAGCCCAGGGGACCCCTATACTAACTATGGCTACACCTTC | CASSPGDPYTNYGYTF
- | TRBJ1-3 | TRBV27 | - | TGTGCCAGCAGGGAGACAGGCTCTGGAAACACCATATATTTT | CASRETGSGNTIYF
TRBD1 | TRBJ1-1 | TRBV9 | - | TGTGCCAGCAGCGCATCGGGACAGCCTACTGAAGCTTTCTTT | CASSASGQPTEAFF
TRBD1 | TRBJ2-7 | TRBV11-2 | - | TGTGCCAGCACGGACAGGGTCTCCTACGAGCAGTACTTC | CASTDRVSYEQYF
- | TRBJ2-5 | TRBV2 | - | TGTGCCAGCAGCGGGAGGGGGCTAGCGGCCGGTTGGGAGACCCAGTACTTC | CASSGRGLAAGWETQYF
- | TRBJ1-2 | TRBV9 | - | TGTGCCAGCAGCGTAGGGTCCCAGGCCTCCTATGGCTACACCTTC | CASSVGSQASYGYTF
- | TRBJ2-3 | TRBV27 | - | TGTGCCAGCAGTCACGAATCAGATACGCAGTATTTT | CASSHESDTQYF
- | TRBJ2-7 | TRBV7-3 | - | TGTGCCAGCAGCTTTGAGGAGGGCTACGAGCAGTACTTC | CASSFEEGYEQYF
TRBD1 | TRBJ2-3 | TRBV29-1 | once | TGCAGCGTTTACGGGACAGGGTCCACAGATACGCAGTATTTT | CSVYGTGSTDTQYF
TRBD2 | TRBJ2-7 | TRBV4-2 | once | TGTGCCAGCAGCCTACTAGCGGGAGTCGAGGGTGAGCAGTACTTC | CASSLLAGVEGEQYF
- | TRBJ2-7 | TRBV6-1 | once | TGTGCCAGCAGTGAAACGGGTTACGAGCAGTACTTC | CASSETGYEQYF
TRBD2 | TRBJ2-1 | TRBV27 | - | TGTGCCAGCAGTAGGCTAGCGGGAGGCCGCAATGAGCAGTTCTTC | CASSRLAGGRNEQFF
- | TRBJ2-7 | TRBV19 | - | TGTGCCAGTAGTTTGGCAAGGGGGTCCTACGAGCAGTACTTC | CASSLARGSYEQYF
TRBD2 | TRBJ2-2 | TRBV10-3 | - | TGTGCCATCAGTGAGTCTGAGAAGCGGGGACTAAACACCGGGGAGCTGTTTTTT | CAISESEKRGLNTGELFF
- | TRBJ2-7 | TRBV13 | - | TGTGCCAGCAGCTTCCCAGATAGATCCTACGAGCAGTACTTC | CASSFPDRSYEQYF
- | TRBJ1-2 | TRBV28 | - | TGTGCCAGCAGTTTTCGGCCTCTTGACCCCCTCTATGGCTACACCTTC | CASSFRPLDPLYGYTF
TRBD1 | TRBJ1-2 | TRBV28 | - | TGTGCCAGCAGCACACGTGACAGGGTTTCGGACGGCTACACCTTC | CASSTRDRVSDGYTF
- | TRBJ2-1 | TRBV7-2 | once | TGTGCCAGCAGCTCATCAAGCTACAATGAGCAGTTCTTC | CASSSSSYNEQFF
- | TRBJ2-1 | TRBV7-2 | - | TGTGCCAGCAGCTTAGCGGGAGGCCCCCCAAATGAGCAGTTCTTC | CASSLAGGPPNEQFF
TRBD2 | TRBJ2-2 | TRBV4-1 | once | TGCGCCAGCAGCCAAGTTTACACTACGAGAGCGGGAGGGGAGCTGTTTTTT | CASSQVYTTRAGGELFF
- | TRBJ2-1 | TRBV7-9 | - | TGTGCCAGCAGGTCGAGTCGGGGGCCCAATGAGCAGTTCTTC | CASRSSRGPNEQFF
- | TRBJ2-1 | TRBV7-3 | - | TGTGCCAGCAGCCCAGCGGGCGCCTACAATGAGCAGTTCTTC | CASSPAGAYNEQFF
- | TRBJ2-7 | TRBV11-3 | - | TGTGCCAGCAGCTCCAGGGAGAGCGAGCAGTACTTC | CASSSRESEQYF
- | TRBJ1-1 | TRBV6-6 | - | TGTGCCAGCAGTTACGAGGGGCACACTGAAGCTTTCTTT | CASSYEGHTEAFF